These 27 T cell receptor beta chains were all obtained from the same sample, sequenced in a study of blood T cell repertoires in COVID-19. This table comes from immunoSEQ multiplex PCR, and its TCRdb copy is limited to in-frame clones, with some not included. The data hold approximately 190,000 clones, with 80% observed a single time. Sequencing was done on a sample of peripheral blood. The receptors shown here come from a man between 60 and 70 years old with acute or convalescent COVID-19.

There are a few counts of this clone. The rearrangement links TRBV6-6 to TRBJ1-2; 7 nucleotides agree with TRBD1. The germline gives CDR1 MNHNY, CDR2 SVGAGI (reference sequence). J gave up 3 bases and V 5 bases, and 3 bases lay outside the gene matches. The CDR3 totals 13 residues. This chain's CDR3 is CASSHTGDYGYTF. The CDR3 nucleotides read TGTGCCAGCAGTCACACAGGGGACTATGGCTACACCTTC.

This chain connects TRBV6-5 to TRBJ1-2; D possibly corresponds to TRBD1 (6 bases). The CDR3 spans 11 residues. Germline CDR1 reads MNHEY; CDR2 reads SVGAGI. V was pared by 5 bases and J by 6 bases, with 7 bases between. The CDR3, as DNA: TGTGCCAGCAGTCAGGGGAATGGCTACACCTTC. It translates to CASSQGNGYTF.

The CDR3 loop reads CAISDARETQYF. CDR3 nucleotides: TGTGCCATCAGTGACGCACGGGAGACCCAGTACTTC. This chain links TRBV10-3 with TRBJ2-5; no reliable D call. CDR1 is ENHRY, CDR2 SYGVKD, per germline. V lost 3 bases and J lost 5, with 7 bases in between. The CDR3 extends over 12 amino acids.

This clone turned up a few times. V usage is TRBV3-1 (or the pseudogene TRBV3-2) and J usage is TRBJ1-6, with TRBD1 matching 8 bases. Germline V lookup: CDR1 LGHDT, CDR2 YNNKEL (reference sequence). The CDR3 extends over 16 amino acids. V lost 2 bases to trimming and J lost 9 bases; unmatched junction nucleotides: 9. The CDR3 coding sequence is TGTGCCAGCAGCCAAAGGACAGGGTTGCAAGGTTCACCCCTCCACTTT. It codes for CASSQRTGLQGSPLHF.

V and J are TRBV18 and TRBJ1-1; perhaps TRBD1 as D (6 bases). V gave up 3 bases and J gave up 5 bases, with 16 bases separating them. The CDR3 sequence is 15 residues long. Germline CDR1 reads KGHSH; CDR2 reads LQKENI. This CDR3 reads CASSPLQGSGTEAFF. CDR3 nucleotides: TGTGCCAGCTCACCGCTACAGGGCTCCGGGACTGAAGCTTTCTTT.

The J gene is TRBJ1-3, the V gene TRBV4-3; D is ambiguous. Trimming took off 5 bases at V and 0 bases at J, with 14 bases between the two ends. The CDR3 covers 16 residues. Germline lookup yields CDR1 LGHNA and CDR2 YSLEER. CDR3 residues: CASSETSGFSGNTIYF. The CDR3 DNA follows: TGCGCCAGCAGCGAGACCTCAGGTTTCTCTGGAAACACCATATATTTT.

The gene calls are TRBV5-8 and TRBJ2-5; 10 bases are a match to TRBD2. The CDR3 contains 16 residues. V lost 0 bases and J lost 2; bases outside the gene matches: 4. Per germline, CDR1 SGHTS and CDR2 YDEGEE. CDR3 protein: CASSLGDSGGQETQYF. The CDR3, as DNA: TGTGCCAGCAGCTTGGGAGATAGCGGGGGGCAAGAGACCCAGTACTTC. The full variable domain, rest sourced from reference TRBV5-8 and TRBJ2-5, is EAGVTQSPTHLIKTRGQQATLRCSPISGHTSVYWYQQALGLGLQFLLWYDEGEERNRGNFPPRFSGRQFPNYSSELNVNALELEDSALYLCASSLGDSGGQETQYFGPGTRLLVL.

This clone has just a few counts. The chain joins TRBV7-8 to TRBJ1-5, with D perhaps TRBD1 (5 bases). Germline CDR1 is SGHVS and CDR2 is FQNEAQ. Trimming stripped 5 bases from V and 4 bases from J, with 12 bases between. The CDR3 consists of 14 residues. CDR3 amino acids: CASSTHRFNQPQHF. The CDR3 bases are TGTGCCAGCAGCACCCACAGGTTTAATCAGCCCCAGCATTTT.

This chain uses TRBV30 with TRBJ1-6; maybe TRBD1 (5 bases). This CDR3 contains 15 residues. Germline values: CDR1 GTSNPN, CDR2 SVGIG (reference sequence). The germline V and J ends were trimmed by 0 bases and 7 bases, with 13 bases remaining between them. CDR3 sequence reads: CAWSVCGGGNSPLHF. The CDR3 DNA reads as TGTGCCTGGAGTGTGTGCGGGGGGGGGAATTCACCCCTCCACTTT.

This clone came up a few times. The genes are TRBV7-2 and TRBJ1-5; TRBD1 aligns across 8 bases. CDR3 size: 15 residues. Germline-derived CDR1 and CDR2 are SGHTA and FQGNSA. Trimming removed 5 bases from V and 0 bases from J; junction bases left unmatched: 3. The CDR3 DNA reads TGTGCCAGCAGCGCTCAGGGGGCTAGCAATCAGCCCCAGCATTTT. Its translation is CASSAQGASNQPQHF.

The V gene is TRBV19, the J gene TRBJ1-5; no firm D call. In germline, CDR1 is LNHDA, CDR2 SQIVND (reference sequence). Between the trimmed V and J ends, which lost 2 bases and 0 bases, there was a span of 14 bases. The CDR3 has 17 residues. For the CDR3, the DNA is TGTGCCAGTAGTATACCGGCACAGTTCCCTAGCAATCAGCCCCAGCATTTT. Its protein is CASSIPAQFPSNQPQHF.

This clone was picked up a small number of times. The chain links TRBV24-1 to TRBJ2-7; no reliable D call. Trimming left V 5 bases short and J 6 bases short, with 10 bases between. Germline assignment: CDR1 KGHDR and CDR2 SFDVKD. The CDR3 consists of 12 residues. The CDR3 coding sequence is TGTGCCACCAGTGCTAGACCGGGCGAGCAGTACTTC. Protein product: CATSARPGEQYF.

V usage is TRBV19 and J usage is TRBJ1-1, with a tentative D call TRBD1 (6 bases). Between the trimmed V and J ends, which lost 3 bases and 1 base, there was a span of 12 bases. CDR3 size: 15 residues. CDR1 LNHDA and CDR2 SQIVND come from the germline V gene (reference sequence). The CDR3 loop reads CASSISGTPNTEAFF. CDR3 DNA: TGTGCCAGTAGTATCTCCGGGACACCGAACACTGAAGCTTTCTTT.

This chain joins TRBV5-1 and TRBJ2-1; 10 bases are shared with TRBD2. The V segment lost 4 bases and the J segment 6 bases; nucleotides outside the gene matches: 10. Germline values: CDR1 SGHRS, CDR2 YFSETQ. This CDR3 is 16 amino acids long. The CDR3 loop reads CASSPIIAGGPNEQFF. The CDR3, as DNA: TGCGCCAGCAGCCCCATAATAGCGGGGGGACCCAATGAGCAGTTCTTC.

V gene TRBV7-2 combines with J gene TRBJ1-6; maybe TRBD1 (5 bases). V was pared by 0 bases and J by 4 bases, with 13 bases between. The CDR3 extends over 17 amino acids. Germline CDR1 is SGHTA and CDR2 is FQGNSA. CDR3 bases: TGTGCCAGCAGCTTAGCGCAACAGGATCTTTATAATTCACCCCTCCACTTT. Its translation is CASSLAQQDLYNSPLHF.

The V call is TRBV15, the J call TRBJ2-1, with 7 bases that match TRBD2. The CDR3 covers 16 residues. The germline V gene encodes CDR1 LNHNV and CDR2 YYDKDF (reference sequence). The junction had 8 bases not matched to a gene; V was cut back by 0 bases and J by 6 bases. The CDR3 DNA reads as TGTGCCACCAGCAGAGATCTGGCTAGCGGTTTCAATGAGCAGTTCTTC. Amino acids: CATSRDLASGFNEQFF.

The rearrangement joins TRBV4-2 to TRBJ1-2, with D possibly being TRBD1 (5 bases). Germline CDR1 is LGHNA and CDR2 is YNFKEQ. Trimming took 3 bases from V and 4 from J, leaving 18 bases between them. This CDR3 has 16 residues. The CDR3 DNA reads as TGTGCCAGCAGCCAGCTATTCGCAGGGTCGGCCTATGGCTACACCTTC. Residues: CASSQLFAGSAYGYTF.

The chain recombines TRBV4-3 with TRBJ1-2; D perhaps matches TRBD1 (6 bases). CDR1 and CDR2 (germline): LGHNA, YSLEER. Trimming removed 0 bases at V and 7 bases at J, with 21 bases between. The CDR3 loop spans 17 amino acids. The CDR3 loop reads CASSQDSTGSRIGGYTF. CDR3 sequence (DNA): TGCGCCAGCAGCCAAGATTCTACAGGGTCAAGGATTGGTGGCTACACCTTC.

A single count supports this clone. CDR3 loop: CASSLEGTGNTIYF. CDR3 DNA sequence: TGCGCCAGCAGCTTGGAGGGGACTGGAAACACCATATATTTT. The chain joins TRBV5-1 to TRBJ1-3; the D gene is possibly TRBD1 (5 bases). Trimming took 0 bases from V and 2 from J, leaving 6 bases between them. CDR1 and CDR2 (germline): SGHRS, YFSETQ. This CDR3 region has 14 residues.

The chain carries TRBV6-6 and TRBJ2-1, with 11 bases matching TRBD2. From germline, CDR1 is MNHNY and CDR2 SVGAGI (reference sequence). V gave up 7 bases and J gave up 5 bases; unmatched junction bases: 7. This CDR3 has 15 residues. CDR3: CASTPLAGEDNEQFF. CDR3 bases: TGTGCCAGCACCCCACTAGCGGGAGAGGACAATGAGCAGTTCTTC.

A single count supports this clone. This chain joins TRBV12-3 or TRBV12-4 and TRBJ1-2; no clear D gene. CDR3 length: 13 amino acids. The V end was cut by 3 bases, the J end by 4 bases, with 9 bases between. Here the CDR3 DNA reads TGTGCCAGCAGTTTCGGCGGCCCCTATGGCTACACCTTC. Protein: CASSFGGPYGYTF.

The CDR3 sequence is CASGSHDRPNYGYTF. The CDR3 nucleotides read TGTGCTAGTGGTTCCCACGACAGACCTAACTATGGCTACACCTTC. The V call is TRBV12-5, the J call TRBJ1-2, with a possible D match to TRBD1 (5 bases). Germline CDR1 LGHNT, CDR2 FRNRAP. Trimming left V 4 bases short and J 0 bases short, with 12 bases between. The CDR3 contains 15 residues. Full variable domain (remainder filled in from reference TRBV12-5 and TRBJ1-2): DARVTQTPRHKVTEMGQEVTMRCQPILGHNTVFWYRQTMMQGLELLAYFRNRAPLDDSGMPKDRFSAEMPDATLATLKIQPSEPRDSAVYFCASGSHDRPNYGYTFGSGTRLTVV.

This chain joins TRBV5-1 and TRBJ2-3; 9 bases fit TRBD2. The germline CDR1 and CDR2 sequences are SGHRS and YFSETQ. The trim removed 0 bases at V and 2 bases at J, leaving 4 bases unmatched. The length of the CDR3 is 16 residues. The DNA of the CDR3 is TGCGCCAGCAGCTTGGCAACTAGCGGGCACACAGATACGCAGTATTTT. It is translated as CASSLATSGHTDTQYF.

This clone was detected only once. The chain joins TRBV7-9 to TRBJ2-7; no reliable D call. The V gene's germline CDR1 is SEHNR and CDR2 FQNEAQ (reference sequence). CDR3 length equals 16 residues. The V end lost 5 bases, the J end lost 1 base, and 18 bases lay between the germline ends. CDR3 bases: TGTGCCAGCAGCCGGAGCCGGTTCGGAGAATCCTACGAGCAGTACTTC. It is translated as CASSRSRFGESYEQYF.

This chain uses TRBV4-2 with TRBJ2-1; possible D gene TRBD2, 6 bases. CDR1 is LGHNA and CDR2 is YNFKEQ in the germline V gene. Between the trimmed V and J ends, which lost 2 bases and 8 bases, there was a span of 13 bases. The CDR3 extends over 14 amino acids. CDR3 coding DNA: TGTGCCAGCAGCCAATCGGGACTCCGCGATGAGCAGTTCTTC. It encodes CASSQSGLRDEQFF.

V usage is TRBV4-3 and J usage is TRBJ1-2, with TRBD1 as a possible D gene (5 bases). Germline lookup yields CDR1 LGHNA and CDR2 YSLEER. V was trimmed by 0 bases and J by 6 bases, leaving 17 bases between them. The CDR3 loop spans 16 amino acids. Here the CDR3 DNA reads TGCGCCAGCAGCCAAGATAGAAACAGGATGGGTAATGGCTACACCTTC. As protein: CASSQDRNRMGNGYTF.

V gene TRBV12-5 combines with J gene TRBJ1-6; no definite D call. Germline loops: CDR1 LGHNT, CDR2 FRNRAP. The CDR3 is 12 amino acids. V lost 8 bases, J lost 3 bases, and 5 bases lay in between. The CDR3 DNA follows: TGTGCTAGTTGCGACTATAATTCACCCCTCCACTTT. As protein: CASCDYNSPLHF.